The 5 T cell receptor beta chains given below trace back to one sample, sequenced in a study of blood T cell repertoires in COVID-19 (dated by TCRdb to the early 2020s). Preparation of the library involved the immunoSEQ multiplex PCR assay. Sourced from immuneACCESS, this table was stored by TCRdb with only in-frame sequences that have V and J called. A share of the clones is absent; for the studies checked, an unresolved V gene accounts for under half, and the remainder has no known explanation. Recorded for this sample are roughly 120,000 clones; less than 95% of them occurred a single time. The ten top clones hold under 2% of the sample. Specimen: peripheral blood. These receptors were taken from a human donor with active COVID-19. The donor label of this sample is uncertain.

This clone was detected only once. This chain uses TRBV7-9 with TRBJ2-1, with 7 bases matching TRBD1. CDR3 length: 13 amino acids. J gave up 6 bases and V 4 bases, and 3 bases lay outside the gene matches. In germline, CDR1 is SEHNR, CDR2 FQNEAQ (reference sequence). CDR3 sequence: CASSSGTANEQFF. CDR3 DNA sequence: TGTGCCAGCAGCTCGGGGACAGCCAATGAGCAGTTCTTC.

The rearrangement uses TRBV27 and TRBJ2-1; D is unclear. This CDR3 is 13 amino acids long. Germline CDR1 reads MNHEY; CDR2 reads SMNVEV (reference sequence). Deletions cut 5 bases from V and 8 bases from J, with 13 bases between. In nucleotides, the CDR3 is TGTGCCAGCAGTCTCCTCGGCGGCTATGAGCAGTTCTTC. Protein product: CASSLLGGYEQFF.

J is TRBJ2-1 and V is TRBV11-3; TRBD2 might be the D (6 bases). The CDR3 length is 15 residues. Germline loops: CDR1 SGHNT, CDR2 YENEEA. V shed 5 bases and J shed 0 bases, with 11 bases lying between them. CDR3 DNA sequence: TGTGCCAGCAGCCTACGGGACTCCTCCTACAATGAGCAGTTCTTC. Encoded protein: CASSLRDSSYNEQFF.

As DNA, the CDR3 is TGTGCCAGCAGCCCTAGACAGGGGCTAGGGTCCTACGAGCAGTACTTC. This codes for CASSPRQGLGSYEQYF. The V and J genes are TRBV7-9 and TRBJ2-7; 8 bases are shared with TRBD1. The CDR3 has 16 amino acids. The V gene end was trimmed by 5 bases and the J gene end by 1 base; junction bases not matched to a gene: 10. CDR1 is SEHNR and CDR2 is FQNEAQ in the germline V gene (reference sequence).

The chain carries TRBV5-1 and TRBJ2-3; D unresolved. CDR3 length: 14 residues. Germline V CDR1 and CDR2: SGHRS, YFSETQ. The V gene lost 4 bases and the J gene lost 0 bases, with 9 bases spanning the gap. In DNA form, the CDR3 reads TGCGCCAGCAGCAAGATGGCCAGCACAGATACGCAGTATTTT. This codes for CASSKMASTDTQYF.